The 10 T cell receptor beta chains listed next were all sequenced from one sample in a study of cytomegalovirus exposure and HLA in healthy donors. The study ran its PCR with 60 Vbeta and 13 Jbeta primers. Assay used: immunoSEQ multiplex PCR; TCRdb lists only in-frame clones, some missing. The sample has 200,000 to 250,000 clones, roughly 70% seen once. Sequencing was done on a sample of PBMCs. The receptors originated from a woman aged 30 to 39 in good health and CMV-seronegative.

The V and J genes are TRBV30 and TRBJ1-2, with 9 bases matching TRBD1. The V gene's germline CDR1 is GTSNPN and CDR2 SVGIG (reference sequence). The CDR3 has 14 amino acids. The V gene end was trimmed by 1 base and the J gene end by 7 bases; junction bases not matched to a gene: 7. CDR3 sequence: CAWSAYRGHRGYTF. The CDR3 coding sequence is TGTGCCTGGAGTGCCTACAGGGGGCATCGTGGCTACACCTTC.

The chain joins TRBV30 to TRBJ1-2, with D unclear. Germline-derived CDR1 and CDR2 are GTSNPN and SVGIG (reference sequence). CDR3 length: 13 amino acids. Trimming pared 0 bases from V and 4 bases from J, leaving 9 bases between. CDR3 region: CAWSVQDLYGYTF. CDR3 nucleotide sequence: TGTGCCTGGAGTGTACAAGATCTCTATGGCTACACCTTC.

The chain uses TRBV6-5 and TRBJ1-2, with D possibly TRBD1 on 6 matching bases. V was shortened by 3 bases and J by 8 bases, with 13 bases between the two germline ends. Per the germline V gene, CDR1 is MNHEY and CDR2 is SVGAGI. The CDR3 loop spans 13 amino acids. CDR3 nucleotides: TGTGCCAGCAGTTATATACAGGGTATAGGCTACACCTTC. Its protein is CASSYIQGIGYTF.

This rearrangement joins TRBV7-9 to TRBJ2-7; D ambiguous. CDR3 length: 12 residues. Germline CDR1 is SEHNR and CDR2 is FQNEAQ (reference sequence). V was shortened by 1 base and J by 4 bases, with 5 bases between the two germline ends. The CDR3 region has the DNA TGTGCCAGCAGCTTAGGCGTGTACGAGCAGTACTTC. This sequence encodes CASSLGVYEQYF.

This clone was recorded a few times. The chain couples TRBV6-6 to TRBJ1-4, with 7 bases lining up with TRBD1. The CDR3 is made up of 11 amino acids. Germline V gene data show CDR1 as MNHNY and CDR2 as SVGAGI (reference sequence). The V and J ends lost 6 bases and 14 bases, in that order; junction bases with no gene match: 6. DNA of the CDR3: TGTGCCAGCAGGACAGGGCCGGATCTGTTTTTT. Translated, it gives CASRTGPDLFF.

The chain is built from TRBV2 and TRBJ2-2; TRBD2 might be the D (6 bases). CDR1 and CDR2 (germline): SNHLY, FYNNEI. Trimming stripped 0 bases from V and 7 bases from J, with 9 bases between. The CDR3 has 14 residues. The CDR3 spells CASSEAGLGGELFF. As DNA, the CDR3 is TGTGCCAGCAGTGAAGCGGGACTTGGCGGGGAGCTGTTTTTT. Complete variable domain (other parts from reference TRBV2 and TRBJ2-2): EPEVTQTPSHQVTQMGQEVILRCVPISNHLYFYWYRQILGQKVEFLVSFYNNEISEKSEIFDDQFSVERPDGSNFTLKIRSTKLEDSAMYFCASSEAGLGGELFFGEGSRLTVL.

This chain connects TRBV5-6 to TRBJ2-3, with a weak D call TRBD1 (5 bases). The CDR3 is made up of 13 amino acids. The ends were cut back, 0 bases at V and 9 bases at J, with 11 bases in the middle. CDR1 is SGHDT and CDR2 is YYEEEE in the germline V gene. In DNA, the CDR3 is TGTGCCAGCAGCTTGGGTTCCCAGGGCACGCAGTATTTT. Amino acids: CASSLGSQGTQYF.

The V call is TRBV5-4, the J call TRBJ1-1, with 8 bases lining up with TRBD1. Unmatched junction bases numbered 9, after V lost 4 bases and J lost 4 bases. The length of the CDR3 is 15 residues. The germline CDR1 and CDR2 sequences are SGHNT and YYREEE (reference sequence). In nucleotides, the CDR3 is TGTGCCAGCAGCACGAGGATGACAGGGGCCACTGAAGCTTTCTTT. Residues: CASSTRMTGATEAFF.

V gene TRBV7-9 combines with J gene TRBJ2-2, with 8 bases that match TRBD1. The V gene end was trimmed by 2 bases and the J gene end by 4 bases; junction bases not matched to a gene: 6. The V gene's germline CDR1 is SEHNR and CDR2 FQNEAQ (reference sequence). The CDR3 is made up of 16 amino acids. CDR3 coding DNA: TGTGCCAGCAGCTTATTTGGGACAGGACTCACCGGGGAGCTGTTTTTT. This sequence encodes CASSLFGTGLTGELFF.

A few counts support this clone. CDR3: CASRSTSGSYEQFF. Written as DNA, the CDR3 is TGTGCCAGCAGGTCGACTAGCGGGAGCTATGAGCAGTTCTTC. This chain connects TRBV6-6 to TRBJ2-1, with 12 bases aligning to TRBD2. In germline, CDR1 is MNHNY, CDR2 SVGAGI (reference sequence). With V trimmed by 6 bases and J by 8 bases, 5 bases remained unmatched. The CDR3 totals 14 residues.